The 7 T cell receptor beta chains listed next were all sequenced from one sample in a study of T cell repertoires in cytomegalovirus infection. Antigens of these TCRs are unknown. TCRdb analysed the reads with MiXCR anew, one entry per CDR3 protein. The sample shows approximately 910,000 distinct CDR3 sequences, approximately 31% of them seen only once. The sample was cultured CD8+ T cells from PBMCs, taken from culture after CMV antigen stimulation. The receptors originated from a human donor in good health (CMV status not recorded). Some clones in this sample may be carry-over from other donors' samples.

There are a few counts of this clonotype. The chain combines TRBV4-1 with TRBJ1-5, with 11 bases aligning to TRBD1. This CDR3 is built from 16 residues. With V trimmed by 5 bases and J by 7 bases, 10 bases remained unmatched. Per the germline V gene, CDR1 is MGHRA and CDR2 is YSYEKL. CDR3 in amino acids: CASSIQLGQGDQPQHF. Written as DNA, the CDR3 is TGCGCCAGCAGCATCCAACTGGGACAGGGGGACCAGCCCCAGCATTTT.

CDR3 residues: CASSPVDNQPQHF. The DNA of the CDR3 is TGTGCCAGCAGCCCGGTGGATAATCAGCCCCAGCATTTT. The chain links TRBV7-9 to TRBJ1-5; D not certain. Germline-derived CDR1 and CDR2 are SEHNR and FQNEAQ (reference sequence). Between the trimmed V and J ends, which lost 5 bases and 4 bases, there was a span of 9 bases. This CDR3 is built from 13 residues.

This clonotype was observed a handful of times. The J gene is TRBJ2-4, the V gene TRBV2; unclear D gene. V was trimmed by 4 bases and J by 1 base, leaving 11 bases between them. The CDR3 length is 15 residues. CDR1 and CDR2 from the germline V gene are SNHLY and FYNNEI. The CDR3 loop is CASSAFGEAKNIQYF. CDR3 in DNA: TGTGCCAGCAGTGCGTTCGGAGAGGCCAAAAACATTCAGTACTTC.

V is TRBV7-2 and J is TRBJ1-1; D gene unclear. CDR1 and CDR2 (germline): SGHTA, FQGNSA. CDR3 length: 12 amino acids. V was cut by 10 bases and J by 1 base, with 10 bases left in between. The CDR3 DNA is TGTGCCAACAGTTTTCAGAACACTGAAGCTTTCTTT. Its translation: CANSFQNTEAFF. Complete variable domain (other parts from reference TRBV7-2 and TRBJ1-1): GAGVSQSPSNKVTEKGKDVELRCDPISGHTALYWYRQSLGQGLEFLIYFQGNSAPDKSGLPSDRFSAERTGGSVSTLTIQRTQQEDSAVYLCANSFQNTEAFFGQGTRLTVV.

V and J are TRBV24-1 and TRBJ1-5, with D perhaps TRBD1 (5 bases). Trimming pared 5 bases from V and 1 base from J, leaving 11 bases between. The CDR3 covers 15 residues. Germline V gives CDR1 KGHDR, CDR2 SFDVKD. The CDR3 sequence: CATSGSRGSNQPQHF. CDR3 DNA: TGTGCCACCAGTGGAAGTAGGGGAAGCAATCAGCCCCAGCATTTT.

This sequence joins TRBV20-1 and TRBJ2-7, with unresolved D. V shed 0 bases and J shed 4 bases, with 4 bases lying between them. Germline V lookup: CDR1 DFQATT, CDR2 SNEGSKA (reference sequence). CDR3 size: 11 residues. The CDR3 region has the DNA TGCAGTGCTAGAGATGGGTACGAGCAGTACTTC. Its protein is CSARDGYEQYF.

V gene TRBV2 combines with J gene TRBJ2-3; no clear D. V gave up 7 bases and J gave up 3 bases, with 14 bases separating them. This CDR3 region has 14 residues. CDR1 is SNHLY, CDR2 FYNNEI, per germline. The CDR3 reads CASIRTDTTDTQYF. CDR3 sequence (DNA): TGTGCCAGCATTCGAACTGATACTACAGATACGCAGTATTTT.